One T cell receptor (beta chain) is described in this entry. Trimming removed 2 bases from V and 6 bases from J, with 15 bases in between. CDR3 size: 15 residues. The germline V gene encodes CDR1 SGHTA and CDR2 FQGTGA. Method: immunoSEQ multiplex PCR; TCRdb's copy keeps in-frame clones and lacks some. The sample carries fewer than 70,000 clones, under 95% recorded once. This specimen comes from a study of T cell changes during pregnancy in multiple sclerosis. The source was peripheral blood, collected in the third trimester of pregnancy. The clonotype originates from a female donor with multiple sclerosis, enrolled in a pregnancy study. V usage is TRBV7-3 and J usage is TRBJ2-3; tentative D call: TRBD2 (6 bases). CDR3 sequence (DNA): TGTGCCAGCAGCTTATCCCCAGCGGGCCCGGATACGCAGTATTTT. It specifies CASSLSPAGPDTQYF.